The next 26 T cell receptor beta chains were all read from a single sample in a study of OX40 agonist ivuxolimab in advanced cancers. Produced via immunoSEQ multiplex PCR; TCRdb's table is partial and in-frame only. The sample has about 40,000 clones; 85% to 90% are singletons. The specimen comprised CD4+ or CD8+ T cells sorted from blood, sampled in a trial of the OX40 agonist ivuxolimab. Every receptor here comes from an adult with an advanced solid tumor such as melanoma, head and neck, liver or kidney cancer.

This chain connects TRBV5-6 to TRBJ2-1; TRBD2 might be the D (6 bases). The CDR3 length is 13 residues. Per germline, CDR1 SGHDT and CDR2 YYEEEE. Trimming shortened V by 5 bases and J by 7 bases, and 13 bases separated the two germline ends. The CDR3 nucleotides are TGTGCCAGCAGTCTGTCTGGGGGGAATGAGCAGTTCTTC. Translating gives CASSLSGGNEQFF.

The V and J genes are TRBV6-1 and TRBJ2-1; D call uncertain. V gave up 1 base and J gave up 14 bases, with 18 bases separating them. Germline CDR1 MNHNS, CDR2 SASEGT. The CDR3 sequence is 14 residues long. CDR3 region: CASSEVNVMDPKFF. The DNA of the CDR3 is TGTGCCAGCAGTGAAGTAAATGTGATGGACCCTAAGTTCTTC.

The genes are TRBV7-9 and TRBJ1-2, with D perhaps matching TRBD1 (5 bases). The CDR3 has 14 amino acids. Looked up from germline, CDR1 is SEHNR and CDR2 is FQNEAQ (reference sequence). The V end lost 7 bases, the J end lost 2 bases, and 14 bases lay between the germline ends. The CDR3 coding sequence is TGTGCCAGCACTCCCCCGGGGGGGAACTATGGCTACACCTTC. Its translation: CASTPPGGNYGYTF. The full variable domain, in which reference TRBV7-9 and TRBJ1-2 provide the parts outside the CDR3, is DTGVSQNPRHKITKRGQNVTFRCDPISEHNRLYWYRQTLGQGPEFLTYFQNEAQLEKSRLLSDRFSAERPKGSFSTLEIQRTEQGDSAMYLCASTPPGGNYGYTFGSGTRLTVV.

The chain combines TRBV11-2 with TRBJ2-7; 12 positions agree with TRBD1. The CDR3 extends over 17 amino acids. Germline V gene sequence: CDR1 SGHAT, CDR2 FQNNGV. The V gene end was trimmed by 2 bases and the J gene end by 0 bases; junction bases not matched to a gene: 5. CDR3 loop: CASSLPRDRGPSYEQYF. The DNA for the CDR3 is TGTGCCAGCAGCTTACCCAGGGACAGGGGGCCCTCCTACGAGCAGTACTTC.

This chain joins TRBV6-1 and TRBJ2-7; the match to TRBD2 covers 12 bases. V shed 1 base, J shed 2 bases, and the junction held 12 bases outside the gene matches. This CDR3 has 19 amino acids. Germline CDR1 reads MNHNS; CDR2 reads SASEGT. This CDR3 reads CASSEVAWLAGGPPYEQYF. The CDR3 DNA sequence: TGTGCCAGCAGTGAAGTCGCTTGGCTAGCGGGAGGGCCCCCCTACGAGCAGTACTTC.

The rearrangement uses TRBV5-1 and TRBJ1-1; D call uncertain. This CDR3 is 14 amino acids long. V was cut by 1 base and J by 1 base, with 8 bases left in between. Germline V gives CDR1 SGHRS, CDR2 YFSETQ. The CDR3 sequence: CASSLRRQNTEAFF. The CDR3 DNA reads TGCGCCAGCAGCTTGCGTCGGCAGAACACTGAAGCTTTCTTT.

This chain joins TRBV27 and TRBJ2-1; 9 bases match TRBD2. The CDR3 sequence is 13 residues long. Trimming cost V 8 bases and J 7 bases; bases outside gene matches: 6. The germline gives CDR1 MNHEY, CDR2 SMNVEV (reference sequence). Written as DNA, the CDR3 is TGTGCCAGCGTCAAGCGGGGGGAAAATGAGCAGTTCTTC. Translation gives CASVKRGENEQFF.

The chain carries TRBV4-1 and TRBJ1-4; D is perhaps TRBD1 (6 bases). This CDR3 is 15 amino acids long. Trimming removed 6 bases from V and 3 bases from J, with 14 bases in between. The germline gives CDR1 MGHRA, CDR2 YSYEKL. The CDR3 loop reads CASSFGGRPNEKLFF. CDR3 nucleotides: TGCGCCAGCAGTTTTGGGGGCCGCCCTAATGAAAAACTGTTTTTT.

This chain uses TRBV6-5 with TRBJ1-1; 8 positions agree with TRBD1. The germline V gene encodes CDR1 MNHEY and CDR2 SVGAGI. Germline trimming cut 6 bases from V and 5 bases from J; bases unmatched to any gene: 8. The CDR3 is 14 residues long. CDR3 in amino acids: CASSAGGGVTEAFF. CDR3 in DNA: TGTGCCAGCAGCGCAGGGGGCGGCGTAACTGAAGCTTTCTTT.

This sequence joins TRBV2 and TRBJ1-3, with unresolved D. The CDR3 length is 14 residues. Germline values: CDR1 SNHLY, CDR2 FYNNEI. The V gene lost 1 base and the J gene lost 3 bases, with 7 bases spanning the gap. CDR3 DNA: TGTGCCAGCAGTGAAGTGGGTGGTGGAAACACCATATATTTT. Its protein is CASSEVGGGNTIYF.

The chain combines TRBV27 with TRBJ2-1, with D perhaps being TRBD1 or TRBD2 (6 bases each). This CDR3 comprises 15 residues. Per the germline V gene, CDR1 is MNHEY and CDR2 is SMNVEV (reference sequence). With 0 bases removed from V and 5 bases from J, the gap between germline ends came to 11 bases. DNA for the CDR3: TGTGCCAGCAGTTTATCCGGGGGCGGCCACAATGAGCAGTTCTTC. Amino acid sequence: CASSLSGGGHNEQFF.

The V call is TRBV6-5, the J call TRBJ2-6, with D maybe TRBD2 (6 bases). Germline V gene sequence: CDR1 MNHEY, CDR2 SVGAGI. The V gene lost 0 bases and the J gene lost 2 bases, with 8 bases spanning the gap. This CDR3 spans 16 amino acids. The CDR3 loop reads CASSYSRGAGANVLTF. DNA of the CDR3: TGTGCCAGCAGTTACTCGCGGGGAGCTGGGGCCAACGTCCTGACTTTC.

This clone appeared a single time. The genes are TRBV11-2 and TRBJ1-1, with D perhaps TRBD1 (6 bases). The germline CDR1 and CDR2 sequences are SGHAT and FQNNGV. V lost 1 base, J lost 3 bases, and 18 bases lay in between. The CDR3 spans 17 residues. The CDR3, as DNA: TGTGCCAGCAGCTTAGGGGACGGGGGCTATAGAGACACTGAAGCTTTCTTT. Translation: CASSLGDGGYRDTEAFF.

This chain uses TRBV2 with TRBJ2-7; D not certain. Germline V CDR1 and CDR2: SNHLY, FYNNEI. The CDR3 is 12 amino acids. The germline V and J ends were trimmed by 1 base and 4 bases, with 5 bases remaining between them. The DNA of the CDR3 is TGTGCCAGCAGTGAAGTCCTTTACGAGCAGTACTTC. Amino acid sequence: CASSEVLYEQYF.

This chain's CDR3 is CATSRDIGTEAFF. As DNA, the CDR3 is TGTGCCACCAGCAGAGATATAGGGACTGAAGCTTTCTTT. The rearrangement uses TRBV15 and TRBJ1-1; no clear D. V lost 0 bases and J lost 5, with 7 bases in between. The V gene's germline CDR1 is LNHNV and CDR2 YYDKDF (reference sequence). The CDR3 is 13 residues long.

This clone was detected only a few times. This chain joins TRBV9 and TRBJ2-1; D not certain. With 0 bases removed from V and 6 bases from J, the gap between germline ends came to 13 bases. This CDR3 comprises 15 residues. CDR1 and CDR2 (germline): SGDLS, YYNGEE. CDR3 sequence (DNA): TGTGCCAGCAGCGTAGAAGTAAAGGGAATCAATGAGCAGTTCTTC. Translation gives CASSVEVKGINEQFF.

V is TRBV4-2 and J is TRBJ2-7; 8 bases are shared with TRBD2. CDR1 and CDR2 (germline): LGHNA, YNFKEQ. Trimming took 0 bases from V and 3 from J; bases not matched to a gene: 4. The CDR3 is 15 amino acids. CDR3 DNA: TGTGCCAGCAGCCAAGAGGGGGCGGGAGGCTACGAGCAGTACTTC. Amino acids: CASSQEGAGGYEQYF.

This chain uses TRBV6-5 with TRBJ1-2; a possible D gene is TRBD1 (5 bases). Germline lookup yields CDR1 MNHEY and CDR2 SVGAGI. With 5 bases removed from V and 10 bases from J, the gap between germline ends came to 14 bases. The CDR3 contains 12 residues. CDR3 loop: CASSVRTPDYTF. The CDR3 DNA reads as TGTGCCAGCAGTGTCCGGACACCCGACTACACCTTC.

The chain combines TRBV9 with TRBJ2-1, with 9 positions matching TRBD2. Germline loops: CDR1 SGDLS, CDR2 YYNGEE. The CDR3 runs to 15 residues. V dropped 0 bases and J dropped 4; count of bases not matched to a gene: 2. CDR3 amino acids: CASSVGAGGYNEQFF. The CDR3 bases are TGTGCCAGCAGCGTAGGCGCGGGGGGGTACAATGAGCAGTTCTTC.

The chain joins TRBV12-5 to TRBJ2-3; D not certain. The germline V gene has CDR1 LGHNT and CDR2 FRNRAP. The V and J ends lost 1 base and 1 base respectively, with 12 bases between them. The CDR3 is 16 residues long. CDR3 in amino acids: CASGLGDRWGTDTQYF. The CDR3 DNA is TGTGCTAGTGGTTTGGGTGACCGGTGGGGCACAGATACGCAGTATTTT.

The chain is built from TRBV6-1 and TRBJ1-1; unclear D gene. The CDR3 spans 11 residues. V was shortened by 5 bases and J by 5 bases, with 6 bases between the two germline ends. Germline values: CDR1 MNHNS, CDR2 SASEGT. The CDR3 DNA reads as TGTGCCAGCAGTAGCGGGACTGAAGCTTTCTTT. The encoded protein is CASSSGTEAFF.

This clone was seen a single time. The V and J genes are TRBV25-1 and TRBJ1-1; D is undetermined. V dropped 5 bases and J dropped 1 base, with 8 bases sitting between them. The CDR3 has 13 amino acids. The germline V gene encodes CDR1 MGHDK and CDR2 SYGVNS. The CDR3 spells CASSLGRNTEAFF. In DNA form, the CDR3 reads TGTGCCAGCAGTCTCGGGAGGAACACTGAAGCTTTCTTT.

This clone was seen only once. V is TRBV19 and J is TRBJ2-7; TRBD1 agrees at 9 bases. Germline CDR1 and CDR2: LNHDA and SQIVND (reference sequence). The CDR3 sequence is 14 residues long. V was clipped by 6 bases and J by 1 base; unmatched bases: 4. This chain's CDR3 is CASSPGTGSYEQYF. As DNA, the CDR3 is TGTGCCAGTAGCCCCGGGACAGGGTCCTACGAGCAGTACTTC.

The rearrangement joins TRBV2 to TRBJ2-5; 10 bases match TRBD1. The junction had 5 bases not matched to a gene; V was cut back by 6 bases and J by 1 base. Looked up from germline, CDR1 is SNHLY and CDR2 is FYNNEI. This CDR3 region has 15 residues. For the CDR3, the DNA is TGTGCCAGCAGCCCCCGGGACAGGGGCCAAGAGACCCAGTACTTC. The encoded protein is CASSPRDRGQETQYF.

The chain recombines TRBV27 with TRBJ1-1; D not certain. CDR3 size: 14 residues. Trimming took 0 bases from V and 5 from J, leaving 10 bases between them. Germline loops: CDR1 MNHEY, CDR2 SMNVEV (reference sequence). CDR3 in DNA: TGTGCCAGCAGTTTATCGCGTGGGATAACTGAAGCTTTCTTT. This codes for CASSLSRGITEAFF.

V is TRBV2 and J is TRBJ1-5; D may be TRBD1 (6 bases). The CDR3 sequence is 14 residues long. V dropped 5 bases and J dropped 4 bases, with 12 bases sitting between them. Germline assignment: CDR1 SNHLY and CDR2 FYNNEI. CDR3 residues: CASSPRQENQPQHF. CDR3 bases: TGTGCCAGCAGTCCCCGACAGGAGAATCAGCCCCAGCATTTT.